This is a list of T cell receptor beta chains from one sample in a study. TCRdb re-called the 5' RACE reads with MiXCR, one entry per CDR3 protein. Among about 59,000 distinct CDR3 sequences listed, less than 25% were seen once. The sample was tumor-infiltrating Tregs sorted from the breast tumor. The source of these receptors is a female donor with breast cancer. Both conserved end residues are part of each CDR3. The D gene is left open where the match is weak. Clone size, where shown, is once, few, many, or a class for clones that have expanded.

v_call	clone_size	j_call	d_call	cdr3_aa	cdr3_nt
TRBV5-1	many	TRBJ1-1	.	CASSLVANTEAFF	TGCGCCAGCAGCTTGGTTGCCAACACTGAAGCTTTCTTT
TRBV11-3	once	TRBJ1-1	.	CASSFKGDEAFF	TGTGCCAGCAGCTTCAAGGGGGATGAAGCTTTCTTT
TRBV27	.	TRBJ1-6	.	CASSPLATGNSPLHF	TGTGCCAGCAGTCCCCTCGCCACGGGAAATTCACCCCTCCACTTT
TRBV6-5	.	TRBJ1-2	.	CASSTRTSPGAGYTF	TGTGCCAGCAGCACCCGGACTTCCCCGGGGGCCGGCTACACCTTC
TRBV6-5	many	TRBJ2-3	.	CASSPSGGPADTQYF	TGTGCCAGCAGTCCGTCTGGGGGGCCAGCAGATACGCAGTATTTT
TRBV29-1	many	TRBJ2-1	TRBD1	CSASGQGARNEQFF	TGCAGCGCCTCGGGACAGGGGGCCCGCAATGAGCAGTTCTTC
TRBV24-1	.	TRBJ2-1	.	CASTTSGSRYNEQFF	TGTGCCAGCACGACTAGTGGGAGCCGGTACAATGAGCAGTTCTTC
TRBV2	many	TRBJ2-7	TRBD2	CASSEGSGNLDEQYF	TGTGCCAGCAGTGAAGGGAGCGGGAATCTCGACGAGCAGTACTTC
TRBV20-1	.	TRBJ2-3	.	CSAPPRDGSTDTQYF	TGCAGTGCCCCCCCCCGTGACGGTAGCACAGATACGCAGTATTTT
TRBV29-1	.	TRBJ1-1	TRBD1	CSVGDSMNTEAFF	TGCAGCGTTGGGGACAGCATGAACACTGAAGCTTTCTTT
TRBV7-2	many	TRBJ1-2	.	CASSPVGGRGDGYTF	TGTGCCAGCAGCCCGGTTGGGGGGCGCGGGGATGGCTACACCTTC
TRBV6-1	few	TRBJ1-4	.	CASCGYPNEKLFF	TGTGCCAGCTGCGGTTACCCTAATGAAAAACTGTTTTTT
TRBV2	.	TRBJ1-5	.	CASSGGELDNQPQHF	TGTGCCAGCAGTGGCGGCGAACTGGACAATCAGCCCCAGCATTTT
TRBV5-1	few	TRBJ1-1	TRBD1	CASSSDRGHILGTEAFF	TGCGCCAGCAGCTCCGACAGGGGCCACATCTTAGGGACTGAAGCTTTCTTT
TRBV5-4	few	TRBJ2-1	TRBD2	CASSPSGRVSYNEQFF	TGTGCCAGCAGCCCAAGCGGGAGGGTCTCCTACAATGAGCAGTTCTTC
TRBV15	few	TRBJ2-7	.	CATSRDIASAYEQYF	TGTGCCACCAGCAGAGATATAGCTAGCGCCTACGAGCAGTACTTC